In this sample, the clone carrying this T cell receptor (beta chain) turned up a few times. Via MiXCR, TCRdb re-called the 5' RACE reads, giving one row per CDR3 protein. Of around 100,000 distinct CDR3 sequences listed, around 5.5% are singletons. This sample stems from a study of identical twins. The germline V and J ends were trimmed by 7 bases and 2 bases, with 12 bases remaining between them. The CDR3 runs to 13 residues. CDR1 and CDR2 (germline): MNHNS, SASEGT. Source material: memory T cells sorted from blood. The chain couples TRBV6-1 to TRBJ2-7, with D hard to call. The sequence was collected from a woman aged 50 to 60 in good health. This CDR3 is CASTRTVTYEQYF. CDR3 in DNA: TGTGCCAGCACTCGGACGGTAACCTACGAGCAGTACTTC.